Listed below are T cell receptor beta chains from one sample, sequenced in a study of cytomegalovirus exposure and HLA in healthy donors. Profiling relied on immunoSEQ multiplex PCR, and the TCRdb table lists in-frame clones only, not all of them. This sample has hundreds of thousands of clones, with more than 55% found just once. Sequencing was carried out using PBMCs. These TCRs come from a female donor in good health and CMV-seronegative. Both conserved end residues are part of each CDR3. The D gene is left open where the match is weak. Clone size is shown for a subset of rows, as once, few, many or a class of expanded clone.

TRBV7-9	TRBJ1-1	NA	NA	CASSLRGSLGLMNTEAFF	TGTGCCAGCAGCTTACGTGGCTCCCTGGGGCTCATGAACACTGAAGCTTTCTTT
TRBV7-2	TRBJ2-4	once	TRBD2	CASSNAGTSALKNIQYF	TGTGCCAGCAGCAACGCCGGGACTAGCGCCCTGAAAAACATTCAGTACTTC
TRBV7-9	TRBJ2-7	NA	TRBD2	CASSGLAGGGAYEQYF	TGTGCCAGCAGCGGACTAGCGGGAGGGGGGGCCTACGAGCAGTACTTC
TRBV7-9	TRBJ1-1	NA	TRBD1	CASSSLVGGRGETEAFF	TGTGCCAGCAGCTCCTTAGTGGGCGGCAGGGGGGAAACTGAAGCTTTCTTT
TRBV28	TRBJ2-1	NA	NA	CASSLTGLGKHNEQFF	TGTGCCAGCAGTTTAACGGGACTCGGTAAACACAATGAGCAGTTCTTC
TRBV21-1	TRBJ1-2	NA	NA	CASSKKKGPNYGYTF	TGTGCCAGCAGCAAAAAGAAGGGGCCCAACTATGGCTACACCTTC
TRBV6-1	TRBJ2-7	NA	TRBD1	CASSEAQGDSSYEQYF	TGTGCCAGCAGTGAAGCGCAAGGGGACAGCTCCTACGAGCAGTACTTC
TRBV19	TRBJ2-1	NA	NA	CASSSLDIYNEQFF	TGTGCCAGTAGTTCTTTGGACATCTACAATGAGCAGTTCTTC
TRBV6-5	TRBJ1-1	NA	TRBD1	CASSPVQGASTEAFF	TGTGCCAGCAGTCCAGTACAGGGGGCTTCCACTGAAGCTTTCTTT
TRBV2	TRBJ2-1	NA	NA	CASGLLFGDEQFF	TGTGCCAGCGGGCTACTCTTCGGGGATGAGCAGTTCTTC
TRBV28	TRBJ2-7	NA	NA	CASRSVSGSYEQYF	TGTGCCAGCAGGTCGGTGTCAGGGTCCTACGAGCAGTACTTC
TRBV18	TRBJ1-2	few	NA	CASSPLQSNYGYTF	TGTGCCAGCTCACCACTACAGAGCAACTATGGCTACACCTTC
TRBV15	TRBJ1-6	NA	NA	CATSSPQGLRGANSPLHF	TGTGCCACCAGCAGCCCTCAGGGGCTCCGGGGGGCTAATTCACCCCTCCACTTT
TRBV6-4	TRBJ1-1	NA	TRBD1	CASWTGKDTEAFF	TGTGCCAGTTGGACAGGGAAGGACACTGAAGCTTTCTTT
TRBV5-1	TRBJ1-1	NA	NA	CASSPAGGSVVTEAFF	TGCGCCAGCAGCCCGGCGGGGGGCTCGGTGGTGACTGAAGCTTTCTTT
TRBV16	TRBJ2-6	NA	NA	CASSQSAGSGANVLTF	TGTGCCAGCAGCCAATCAGCCGGCTCTGGGGCCAACGTCCTGACTTTC
TRBV9	TRBJ2-2	NA	NA	CASSVSGSNTGELFF	TGTGCCAGCAGCGTTAGCGGATCGAACACCGGGGAGCTGTTTTTT
TRBV11-3	TRBJ2-1	NA	NA	CASSLMGARNEQFF	TGTGCCAGCAGCTTAATGGGGGCGCGAAATGAGCAGTTCTTC
TRBV6-5	TRBJ1-2	NA	TRBD1	CASSYARDRKRGYTF	TGTGCCAGCAGTTACGCCCGGGACAGGAAAAGGGGCTACACCTTC
TRBV9	TRBJ1-3	NA	TRBD1	CASSVGNRGRGNTIYF	TGTGCCAGCAGCGTAGGCAACAGGGGGAGAGGAAACACCATATATTTT